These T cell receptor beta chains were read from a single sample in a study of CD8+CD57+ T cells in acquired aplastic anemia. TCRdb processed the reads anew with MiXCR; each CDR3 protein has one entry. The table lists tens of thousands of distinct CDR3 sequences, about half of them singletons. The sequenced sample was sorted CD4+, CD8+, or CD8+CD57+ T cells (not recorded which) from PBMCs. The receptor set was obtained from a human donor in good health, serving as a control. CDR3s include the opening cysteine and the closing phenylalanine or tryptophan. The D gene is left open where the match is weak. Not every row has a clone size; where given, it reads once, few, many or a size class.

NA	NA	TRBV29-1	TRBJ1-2	CSVEPPLHLGYTF	TGCAGCGTTGAACCTCCATTACACCTTGGCTACACCTTC
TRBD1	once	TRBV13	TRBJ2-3	CASRAGGSATQYF	TGTGCCAGCAGGGCAGGGGGCTCTGCGACGCAGTATTTT
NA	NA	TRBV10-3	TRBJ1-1	CAISDFVGMNTEAFF	TGTGCCATCAGTGATTTTGTGGGGATGAACACTGAAGCTTTCTTT
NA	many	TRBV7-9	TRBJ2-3	CASSSPGLDTQYF	TGTGCCAGCAGCTCCCCGGGGTTGGATACGCAGTATTTT
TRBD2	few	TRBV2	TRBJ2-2	CASGSLAGGNTGELFF	TGTGCCAGCGGCTCGCTGGCGGGGGGTAACACCGGGGAGCTGTTTTTT
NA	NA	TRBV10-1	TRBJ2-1	CASSFVHSSNEQFF	TGCGCCAGCAGCTTTGTCCACAGTTCCAATGAGCAGTTCTTC
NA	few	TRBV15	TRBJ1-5	CATSSHRDNQPQHF	TGTGCCACCAGCAGTCACAGGGACAATCAGCCCCAGCATTTT
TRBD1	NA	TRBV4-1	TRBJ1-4	CASSPTQGLYEKLFF	TGCGCCAGCAGCCCGACACAGGGGTTGTACGAAAAACTGTTTTTT
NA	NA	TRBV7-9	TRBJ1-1	CASRTLQVAFF	TGTGCCAGCCGGACCCTTCAAGTGGCTTTCTTT
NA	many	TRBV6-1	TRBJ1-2	CASSVLPDRPPNYGYTF	TGTGCCAGCAGTGTACTCCCTGACAGGCCTCCTAACTATGGCTACACCTTC
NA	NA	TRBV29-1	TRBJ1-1	CSVEDRGVAEAFF	TGCAGCGTTGAAGATAGAGGGGTTGCTGAAGCTTTCTTT
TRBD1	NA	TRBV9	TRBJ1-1	CASSPTTGLVTEAFF	TGTGCCAGCAGCCCGACGACAGGGTTGGTCACTGAAGCTTTCTTT
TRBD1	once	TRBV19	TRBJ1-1	CASRTLDRVTEAFF	TGTGCCAGTAGAACCCTGGACAGGGTCACTGAAGCTTTCTTT
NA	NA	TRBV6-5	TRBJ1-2	CASSSPGKTNYGYTF	TGTGCCAGCAGTTCTCCAGGCAAAACTAACTATGGCTACACCTTC
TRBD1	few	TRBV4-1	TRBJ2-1	CASSRTGGANEQFF	TGCGCCAGCAGCCGGACAGGGGGCGCGAATGAGCAGTTCTTC
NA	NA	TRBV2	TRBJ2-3	CASTLIRRGTDTQYF	TGTGCCAGCACCCTCATACGACGAGGCACAGATACGCAGTATTTT
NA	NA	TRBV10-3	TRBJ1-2	CAINQERNYGYTF	TGTGCCATCAACCAGGAAAGAAACTATGGCTACACCTTC
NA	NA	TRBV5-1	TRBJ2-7	CASSLDGGDGYERYF	TGCGCCAGCAGCTTGGATGGCGGCGATGGCTACGAGCGGTACTTC
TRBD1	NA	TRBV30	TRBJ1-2	CAFADRGYGYTF	TGTGCCTTCGCGGACAGGGGCTATGGCTACACCTTC
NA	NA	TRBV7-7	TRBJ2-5	CASSFGLKETQYF	TGTGCTAGCAGCTTCGGTCTCAAAGAGACCCAGTACTTC
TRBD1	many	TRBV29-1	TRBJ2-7	CSAGDSSYEQYF	TGCAGCGCCGGGGACAGTTCCTACGAGCAGTACTTC
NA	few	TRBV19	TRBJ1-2	CASRPPSGGRVGYGYTF	TGTGCCAGTAGACCCCCTTCGGGGGGCAGAGTAGGCTATGGCTACACCTTC
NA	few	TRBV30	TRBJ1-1	CAWKMNTEAFF	TGTGCCTGGAAAATGAACACTGAAGCTTTCTTT
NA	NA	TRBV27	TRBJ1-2	CASSSSPDQGYGYTF	TGTGCCAGCAGTTCAAGCCCGGACCAAGGCTATGGCTACACCTTC
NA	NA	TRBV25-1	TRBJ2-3	CASVDVYRTGDTQYF	TGTGCCAGCGTTGACGTCTACAGGACCGGGGATACGCAGTATTTT
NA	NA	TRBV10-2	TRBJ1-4	CASSVRGATNEKLFF	TGCGCCAGCAGTGTTCGGGGGGCAACTAATGAAAAACTGTTTTTT
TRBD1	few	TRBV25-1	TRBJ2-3	CASSADRTGSSSSTDTQYF	TGTGCCAGCAGTGCCGACCGGACAGGATCCTCCTCTAGCACAGATACGCAGTATTTT
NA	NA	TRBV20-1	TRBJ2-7	CSASGGLLSYEQYF	TGCAGTGCTAGTGGGGGACTCCTCTCCTACGAGCAGTACTTC
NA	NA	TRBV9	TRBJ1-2	CATDGYYGYTF	TGTGCCACGGACGGTTACTATGGCTACACCTTC
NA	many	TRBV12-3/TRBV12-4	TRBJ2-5	CASSLSARELETQYF	TGTGCCAGCAGTTTATCAGCGCGAGAACTAGAGACCCAGTACTTC
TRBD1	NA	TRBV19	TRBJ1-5	CATGTGGQPQHF	TGTGCCACCGGGACAGGGGGTCAGCCCCAGCATTTT
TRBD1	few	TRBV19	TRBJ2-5	CASMGTGPETQYF	TGTGCCAGTATGGGGACAGGGCCAGAGACCCAGTACTTC
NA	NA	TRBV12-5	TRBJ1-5	CASGLVVFEQSNQPQHF	TGTGCTAGTGGTTTGGTAGTTTTTGAACAGAGCAATCAGCCCCAGCATTTT
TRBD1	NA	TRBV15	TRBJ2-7	CATSAGTGLFEQYF	TGTGCCACCAGCGCCGGGACAGGGCTGTTCGAGCAGTACTTC
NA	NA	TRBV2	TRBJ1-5	CASNVVDNQPQHF	TGTGCCAGCAACGTCGTCGATAATCAGCCCCAGCATTTT
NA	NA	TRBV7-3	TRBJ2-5	CASSSVPGGTQYF	TGTGCCAGCAGCTCTGTACCGGGTGGGACCCAGTACTTC
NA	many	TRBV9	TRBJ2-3	CASSVGGSDTQYF	TGTGCCAGCAGCGTAGGGGGGTCAGATACGCAGTATTTT
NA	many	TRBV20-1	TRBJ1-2	CSARDLISAEGIMDGYTF	TGCAGTGCTAGAGATCTTATTTCGGCGGAGGGGATTATGGATGGCTACACCTTC
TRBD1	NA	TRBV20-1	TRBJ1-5	CSARGTGDGQPQHF	TGCAGTGCTAGGGGGACAGGGGATGGTCAGCCCCAGCATTTT
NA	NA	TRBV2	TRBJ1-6	CASRPWDGNSPLHF	TGTGCCAGCAGGCCATGGGACGGTAATTCACCCCTCCACTTT
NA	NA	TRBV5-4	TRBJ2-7	CASSLGQLEQYF	TGTGCCAGCAGCTTGGGCCAGCTCGAGCAGTACTTC
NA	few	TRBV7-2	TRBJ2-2	CASSRRDLGELFF	TGTGCCAGCAGCCGGCGGGACCTCGGGGAGCTGTTTTTT
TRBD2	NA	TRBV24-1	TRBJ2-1	CATSDGLAGAQQFF	TGTGCCACCAGTGATGGACTAGCGGGAGCACAGCAGTTCTTC
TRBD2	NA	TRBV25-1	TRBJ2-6	CASSALAGAGDIHSGANVLTF	TGTGCCAGCAGTGCCCTAGCGGGAGCGGGTGATATACACTCTGGGGCCAACGTCCTGACTTTC
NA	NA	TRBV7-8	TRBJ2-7	CASRMMRPEQYF	TGTGCCAGCAGGATGATGAGACCAGAGCAGTACTTC
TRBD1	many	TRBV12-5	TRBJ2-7	CASQGGDRGYEQYF	TGTGCTAGTCAAGGAGGGGACAGGGGCTACGAGCAGTACTTC
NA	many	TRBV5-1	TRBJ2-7	CASSLRAVSSYEQYF	TGCGCCAGCAGCTTGCGGGCCGTTAGCTCTTACGAGCAGTACTTC
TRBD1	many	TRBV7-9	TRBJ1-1	CASSWDRGVRTEAFF	TGTGCCAGCAGTTGGGACAGGGGTGTACGCACTGAAGCTTTCTTT
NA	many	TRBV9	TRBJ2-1	CASSVEAGYNEQFF	TGTGCCAGCAGCGTAGAGGCGGGCTACAATGAGCAGTTCTTC
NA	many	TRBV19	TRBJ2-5	CASRPKTAAFQETQYF	TGTGCCAGTAGGCCAAAGACAGCCGCCTTCCAAGAGACCCAGTACTTC
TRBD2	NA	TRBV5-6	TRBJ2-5	CASSLGLAGGPGETQYF	TGTGCCAGCAGCTTGGGACTAGCGGGAGGGCCGGGAGAGACCCAGTACTTC
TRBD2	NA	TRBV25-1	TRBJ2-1	CASSEYRGRAYNEQFF	TGTGCCAGCAGCGAATATCGCGGGAGGGCCTACAATGAGCAGTTCTTC
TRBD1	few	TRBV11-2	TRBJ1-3	CASSPGTATSGNTIYF	TGTGCCAGCAGCCCAGGGACAGCAACCTCTGGAAACACCATATATTTT
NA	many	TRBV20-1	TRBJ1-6	CSARDSYNSPLHF	TGCAGTGCTAGGGACAGTTATAATTCACCCCTCCACTTT